A single sample gave rise to the 10 T cell receptor beta chains below, sequenced in a study of T cell clonality in common variable immunodeficiency. The data were produced by immunoSEQ multiplex PCR, yet TCRdb's version contains in-frame clones alone and is incomplete. Reported are about 39,000 clones, none seen only once; the ten largest carry approximately 2.8%. Sequencing was carried out using peripheral blood mononuclear cells. These TCRs come from a person aged 18-70 years in good health.

This clone rates as medium-sized. The CDR3 end is not reached by the read, which stops 3 residues before it; the germline J gene fills it in. The chain uses TRBV5-6 and TRBJ2-5; TRBD1 aligns across 7 bases. Germline values: CDR1 SGHDT, CDR2 YYEEEE. There are 15 residues in the CDR3. V shed 0 bases and J 5 bases; nucleotides not matched to a gene: 7. Partial CDR3 DNA: TGTGCCAGCAGCTTGGGCGACAGGGATCGGGAGACC. Its translation: CASSLGDRDRET. The whole CDR3 is CASSLGDRDRETQYF.

This clone showed up many times. The read falls 3 residues short of the CDR3 end, and the missing part is taken from the germline J gene. The rearrangement links TRBV20-1 to TRBJ2-1, with 12 bases that match TRBD2. Germline loops: CDR1 DFQATT, CDR2 SNEGSKA (reference sequence). The CDR3 extends over 16 amino acids. J was trimmed by 1 base and V by 1 base; bases with no gene match: 2. CDR3 sequence reads: CSARGTSGASYNEQFF. The sequenced part of the CDR3 DNA is TGCAGTGCTAGAGGGACTAGCGGGGCTTCCTACAATGAG.

At least ten counts were recorded for this clone. CDR3 DNA, as far as it was read: TGTGCCAGCAGCCTGGGACAGGGGGGCGGTAAAGGTGAAAAA. It yields the protein CASSLGQGGGKGEK. In full, the CDR3 is CASSLGQGGGKGEKLFF. V usage is TRBV2 and J usage is TRBJ1-4, with 11 bases identical to TRBD1. The read ends 3 residues shy of where the CDR3 ends; the end is completed using the germline J gene. Per the germline V gene, CDR1 is SNHLY and CDR2 is FYNNEI. Germline trimming cut 6 bases from V and 7 bases from J; bases unmatched to any gene: 13. The CDR3 runs to 17 residues.

This clone was detected ten times or more. From the germline J gene comes the end of the CDR3, since the read stops 3 residues before it. V is TRBV20-1 and J is TRBJ1-1; TRBD1 matches at 7 bases. The CDR3 has 16 residues. Germline V gene data show CDR1 as DFQATT and CDR2 as SNEGSKA (reference sequence). The V and J ends lost 5 bases and 5 bases, in that order; junction bases with no gene match: 17. The covered CDR3 bases are TGCAGTGCTGAAAATCCTGGGTACAGGGGTCGGACTGAA. Encoded protein: CSAENPGYRGRTE. In full, the CDR3 reads CSAENPGYRGRTEAFF.

In this sample, this clone turned up many times. The CDR3 is cut off 3 residues early in the read; its end comes from the germline J gene. This chain uses TRBV5-1 with TRBJ1-5; the match to TRBD1 covers 7 bases. In germline, CDR1 is SGHRS, CDR2 YFSETQ. This CDR3 has 14 residues. Trimming removed 4 bases from V and 8 bases from J; junction bases left unmatched: 9. The sequenced part of the CDR3 DNA is TGCGCCAGCAGCGTGACAGGGCCTTGGGAGCCC. Protein: CASSVTGPWEP. The whole CDR3 region reads CASSVTGPWEPQHF.

The table lists this clone with a few counts. Coverage ceases 3 residues before the CDR3 finishes, and the germline J gene fills in the end. The rearrangement uses TRBV5-1 and TRBJ2-7; D is possibly TRBD2 (6 bases). V lost 0 bases and J lost 6, with 19 bases in between. Per germline, CDR1 SGHRS and CDR2 YFSETQ. The CDR3 is made up of 16 amino acids. CDR3 loop: CASSLVGRQAGVEQYF. The CDR3 bases that were read are TGCGCCAGCAGCTTGGTGGGGAGGCAGGCGGGCGTCGAG.

This clone was found many times. The read terminates 3 residues ahead of where the CDR3 ends, so the germline J gene completes it. This rearrangement joins TRBV27 to TRBJ2-3; 9 bases agree with TRBD1. The CDR3 loop spans 18 amino acids. V was pared by 6 bases and J by 6 bases, with 19 bases of the junction left unmatched. CDR1 and CDR2 from the germline V gene are MNHEY and SMNVEV (reference sequence). CDR3 residues: CASRAGQGVLSRGDTQYF. CDR3 DNA, as far as it was read: TGTGCCAGCAGAGCGGGACAGGGTGTCTTATCTAGGGGGGATACG.

This clone was counted at least ten times. The read ends 3 residues before the CDR3 terminus; that terminus is restored from the germline J gene. This chain joins TRBV5-1 and TRBJ1-2; tentative D call: TRBD1 (6 bases). The CDR3 runs 13 residues. CDR1 SGHRS and CDR2 YFSETQ come from the germline V gene. V was shortened by 0 bases and J by 5 bases, with 8 bases between the two germline ends. CDR3 DNA, as far as it was read: TGCGCCAGCAGCTTGGACAGGGAGTATGGC. Encoded protein: CASSLDREYG. The full-length CDR3 reads as CASSLDREYGYTF.

The table lists this clone with many counts. The read gets to within 3 residues of the CDR3 end, and the germline J gene fills in the rest. This rearrangement joins TRBV2 to TRBJ2-2, with D possibly TRBD2 on 6 matching bases. The V gene's germline CDR1 is SNHLY and CDR2 FYNNEI. The CDR3 totals 16 residues. The germline V and J ends were trimmed by 8 bases and 0 bases, with 16 bases remaining between them. This CDR3 reads CASGPTGLPNTGELFF. CDR3 bases read: TGTGCCAGCGGACCAACGGGACTCCCGAACACCGGGGAG. Looking up the rest from reference TRBV2 and TRBJ2-2 gives the full variable domain: EPEVTQTPSHQVTQMGQEVILRCVPISNHLYFYWYRQILGQKVEFLVSFYNNEISEKSEIFDDQFSVERPDGSNFTLKIRSTKLEDSAMYFCASGPTGLPNTGELFFGEGSRLTVL.

In this sample, this clone turned up many times. The read ends 3 residues early relative to the CDR3; the germline J gene fills the gap. The chain recombines TRBV19 with TRBJ1-1; tentatively, D is TRBD1 (5 bases). The CDR3 is made up of 12 amino acids. From germline, CDR1 is LNHDA and CDR2 SQIVND (reference sequence). The sequenced CDR3 bases are TGTGCCAGTAGTATCGGGGGTCGGGGA. Protein sequence: CASSIGGRG. The whole CDR3 is CASSIGGRGAFF.